The 20 T cell receptor beta chains given below trace back to one sample, sequenced in a study of T-cell memory formation after mild COVID-19. Each CDR3 protein is one row after TCRdb ran MiXCR on the 5' RACE reads. The data hold some 280,000 distinct CDR3 sequences, with around 15% observed a single time. The sequencing input was PBMCs or a T cell subset sorted from them (not recorded which). The receptors were gathered from a man younger than 35 who had mild COVID-19 (a few samples of this study predate the infection). Cell type and time point are not known.

This clonotype turned up a few times. This chain joins TRBV18 and TRBJ2-3; no firm D call. Per the germline V gene, CDR1 is KGHSH and CDR2 is LQKENI. This CDR3 is 15 amino acids long. V lost 2 bases and J 0 bases, leaving 9 bases between the germline ends. Here the CDR3 DNA reads TGTGCCAGCTCACCATTTGAGGAAAGCACAGATACGCAGTATTTT. It specifies CASSPFEESTDTQYF.

This clonotype was picked up one time. The rearrangement joins TRBV11-2 to TRBJ2-1; D could derive from TRBD1 or TRBD2 (6 bases each). The CDR3 is made up of 16 amino acids. Germline CDR1 and CDR2: SGHAT and FQNNGV. V was shortened by 3 bases and J by 1 base, with 13 bases between the two germline ends. The CDR3 reads CASSFLGGRSYNEQFF. In DNA, the CDR3 is TGTGCCAGCAGCTTTCTCGGGGGCAGGTCCTACAATGAGCAGTTCTTC.

This clonotype has only a few counts. The chain carries TRBV28 and TRBJ2-5, with 8 bases matching TRBD2. This CDR3 has 16 residues. The junction had 7 bases not matched to a gene; V was cut back by 3 bases and J by 1 base. The germline V gene has CDR1 MDHEN and CDR2 SYDVKM. The CDR3, as DNA: TGTGCCAGCAGTTTTATGAGCGGGGGATTCCAAGAGACCCAGTACTTC. This encodes CASSFMSGGFQETQYF.

The sample holds a few counts of this clonotype. The V gene is TRBV28, the J gene TRBJ1-2; D unresolved. V was cut by 3 bases and J by 4 bases, with 18 bases left in between. In germline, CDR1 is MDHEN, CDR2 SYDVKM. The CDR3 is made up of 16 amino acids. CDR3 coding DNA: TGTGCCAGCAGTTTGCTCCCGGGGTCCTCCATCTATGGCTACACCTTC. Translation: CASSLLPGSSIYGYTF.

This clonotype was observed a handful of times. The V call is TRBV20-1, the J call TRBJ1-6; TRBD1 agrees at 8 bases. J gave up 8 bases and V 6 bases, and 9 bases lay outside the gene matches. Germline V gene lookup returns CDR1 DFQATT and CDR2 SNEGSKA (reference sequence). The CDR3 is made up of 14 amino acids. The CDR3 DNA is TGCAGTGCAATAAAAGGACAGGGAGATTCACCCCTCCACTTT. It codes for CSAIKGQGDSPLHF.

With regard to this clonotype: A much larger clone sits a single nucleotide away, making a read error possible. The chain carries TRBV4-2 and TRBJ2-3; the D call may be TRBD1 or TRBD2 (7 bases each). The CDR3 covers 16 residues. V lost 0 bases, J lost 4 bases, and 14 bases lay in between. The germline V gene encodes CDR1 LGHNA and CDR2 YNFKEQ. This CDR3 is CASSQDQGGGPDTQYF. The DNA for the CDR3 is TGTGCCAGCAGCCAAGATCAGGGGGGGGGCCCAGATACGCAGTATTTT.

This clonotype has ten or more counts. The rearrangement uses TRBV25-1 and TRBJ2-1; perhaps TRBD1 as D (6 bases). The V and J ends lost 4 bases and 0 bases respectively, with 22 bases between them. This CDR3 comprises 19 residues. Germline lookup yields CDR1 MGHDK and CDR2 SYGVNS. CDR3 sequence (DNA): TGTGCCAGCAGTGCTCCCAGGGGCCCTACCCCAGGCTCCTACAATGAGCAGTTCTTC. This translates into CASSAPRGPTPGSYNEQFF.

CDR3 in amino acids: CSATPGQGRTQYF. DNA for the CDR3: TGCAGCGCCACTCCGGGACAGGGGAGGACCCAGTACTTC. This chain links TRBV29-1 with TRBJ2-5; TRBD1 matches at 10 bases. J gave up 7 bases and V 7 bases, and 9 bases lay outside the gene matches. The CDR3 is 13 residues long. The V gene's germline CDR1 is SQVTM and CDR2 ANQGSEA.

This clonotype came up many times. The chain has TRBV12-3 or TRBV12-4 and TRBJ2-1; D is perhaps TRBD1 or TRBD2 (5 bases each). This CDR3 is built from 13 residues. Trimming shortened V by 8 bases and J by 5 bases, and 13 bases separated the two germline ends. The chain's CDR3 is CASAEGWNNEQFF. CDR3 coding DNA: TGTGCCAGCGCCGAGGGGTGGAACAATGAGCAGTTCTTC.

V and J are TRBV9 and TRBJ1-6; D ambiguous. Trimming left V 3 bases short and J 10 bases short, with 17 bases between. The germline V gene encodes CDR1 SGDLS and CDR2 YYNGEE. The CDR3 covers 15 residues. CDR3 bases: TGTGCCAGCAGCGAGGAGCCCTCAAGGCGATCACCCCTCCACTTT. Translated, it gives CASSEEPSRRSPLHF.

The CDR3 DNA is TGTGCCAGCAGCGAACTGACTAGCAGCACAGATACGCAGTATTTT. This codes for CASSELTSSTDTQYF. The chain combines TRBV2 with TRBJ2-3, with 7 positions matching TRBD2. This CDR3 contains 15 residues. Trimming cost V 6 bases and J 0 bases; bases outside gene matches: 6. CDR1 is SNHLY and CDR2 is FYNNEI in the germline V gene.

A note on this clonotype: It is likely a read error, because the conserved phenylalanine at the end of the CDR3 is missing. This chain uses TRBV20-1 with TRBJ1-2; D not certain. Germline lookup yields CDR1 DFQATT and CDR2 SNEGSKA (reference sequence). The CDR3 length is 15 residues. Trimming stripped 5 bases from V and 3 bases from J, with 19 bases between. CDR3 protein: CSAAEDLSMDYGYTL. The CDR3 nucleotides are TGCAGTGCTGCTGAAGACTTATCCATGGACTATGGCTACACCTTA.

This clonotype appeared many times. The rearrangement joins TRBV6-5 to TRBJ2-5; D uncertain. This CDR3 has 12 residues. Germline loops: CDR1 MNHEY, CDR2 SVGAGI. The V gene lost 7 bases and the J gene lost 4 bases, with 10 bases spanning the gap. CDR3 region: CASTSQGETQYF. The CDR3 nucleotides read TGTGCCAGCACCTCCCAAGGAGAGACCCAGTACTTC.

This clonotype was observed many times. The genes are TRBV6-5 and TRBJ2-7; D may be TRBD1 (5 bases). CDR3 length: 13 amino acids. Germline V gene lookup returns CDR1 MNHEY and CDR2 SVGAGI. V lost 6 bases and J lost 3, with 12 bases in between. The CDR3 loop is CASRRDSLYEQYF. DNA for the CDR3: TGTGCCAGCAGACGCGACAGCCTCTACGAGCAGTACTTC.

CDR3 nucleotide sequence: TGTGCCAGCAGTTACGTGTCAGGTCCACCTACTGCAACTAATGAAAAACTGTTTTTT. Translation: CASSYVSGPPTATNEKLFF. This chain links TRBV6-2 or TRBV6-3 with TRBJ1-4; unclear D gene. The germline V gene has CDR1 MNHEY and CDR2 SVGEGT. Between the trimmed V and J ends, which lost 2 bases and 0 bases, there was a span of 19 bases. The CDR3 spans 19 residues.

The chain carries TRBV7-9 and TRBJ2-2; D uncertain. CDR3 length: 16 residues. The ends were cut back, 4 bases at V and 3 bases at J, with 15 bases in the middle. The germline V gene has CDR1 SEHNR and CDR2 FQNEAQ (reference sequence). Here the CDR3 reads CASSSNPFADTGELFF. In nucleotides, the CDR3 is TGTGCCAGCAGCTCTAACCCGTTCGCTGACACCGGGGAGCTGTTTTTT. Full variable domain (outside the CDR3, taken from reference TRBV7-9 and TRBJ2-2): DTGVSQNPRHKITKRGQNVTFRCDPISEHNRLYWYRQTLGQGPEFLTYFQNEAQLEKSRLLSDRFSAERPKGSFSTLEIQRTEQGDSAMYLCASSSNPFADTGELFFGEGSRLTVL.

V usage is TRBV4-1 and J usage is TRBJ2-5; possible D gene TRBD2, 7 bases. Between the trimmed V and J ends, which lost 0 bases and 8 bases, there was a span of 25 bases. Per the germline V gene, CDR1 is MGHRA and CDR2 is YSYEKL. The length of the CDR3 is 18 residues. The CDR3 DNA follows: TGCGCCAGCAGCCAAGAAGTAGGGGGGGGAGGGGAAAGAGATACCCAGTACTTC. It codes for CASSQEVGGGGERDTQYF.

This clonotype was seen at least ten times. The rearrangement joins TRBV2 to TRBJ1-2; D call uncertain. Trimming stripped 8 bases from V and 1 base from J, with 5 bases between. The length of the CDR3 is 11 residues. Germline V lookup: CDR1 SNHLY, CDR2 FYNNEI. CDR3 loop: CASAVNYGYTF. CDR3 sequence (DNA): TGTGCCAGCGCCGTTAACTATGGCTACACCTTC.

The gene calls are TRBV10-3 and TRBJ2-1, with D possibly matching TRBD2 (7 bases). This CDR3 is built from 16 residues. The V end lost 10 bases, the J end lost 0 bases, and 19 bases lay between the germline ends. Germline CDR1 and CDR2: ENHRY and SYGVKD. The CDR3 DNA sequence: TGTGCCACTGCGAAGGGGGGGGTCAACTCCTACAATGAGCAGTTCTTC. Its protein product is CATAKGGVNSYNEQFF.

This clonotype was seen only a few times. V and J are TRBV24-1 and TRBJ2-3; D possibly corresponds to TRBD1 (5 bases). Germline assignment: CDR1 KGHDR and CDR2 SFDVKD. V lost 8 bases, J lost 0 bases, and 11 bases lay in between. This CDR3 has 14 amino acids. This CDR3 reads CATNSRTSTDTQYF. In DNA form, the CDR3 reads TGTGCCACCAACTCCCGGACAAGCACAGATACGCAGTATTTT.